A selection of T cell receptor beta chains follows, all from one sample in a study of T cells expressing NK-cell markers. TCRdb reprocessed the 5' RACE reads and keeps a single row for each CDR3 protein, giving no DNA. The sample table sets out about 370,000 distinct CDR3 sequences. Sequencing was carried out using blood T cells: a sorted CD56 or NKG2C T cell subset, CD4+ or CD8+ T cells, or bulk PBMC T cells (not recorded which). The source of these receptors is a woman aged 45-59 years in good health. Each CDR3 is given with its conserved first and last residue. The order of the fields is J gene, V gene, CDR3 protein.

j_call: TRBJ2-3; v_call: TRBV7-6; cdr3_aa: CASSLARTDTQYF
j_call: TRBJ1-1; v_call: TRBV29-1; cdr3_aa: CSKGQRDTEAFF
j_call: TRBJ2-5; v_call: TRBV14; cdr3_aa: CASSPDRQNGETQYF
j_call: TRBJ2-5; v_call: TRBV11-2; cdr3_aa: CASSQGHGETQYF
j_call: TRBJ2-1; v_call: TRBV5-1; cdr3_aa: CASSHPTRRSYNEQFF
j_call: TRBJ1-3; v_call: TRBV27; cdr3_aa: CASSLQGSGNTIYF
j_call: TRBJ1-6; v_call: TRBV4-2; cdr3_aa: CASSQDPGRSYNSPLHF
j_call: TRBJ2-7; v_call: TRBV29-1; cdr3_aa: CSVAGRTSEKEQYF
j_call: TRBJ2-7; v_call: TRBV6-5; cdr3_aa: CASSQGLNYEQYF
j_call: TRBJ2-1; v_call: TRBV10-3; cdr3_aa: CATRVDLNNEQFF
j_call: TRBJ2-2; v_call: TRBV12-3/TRBV12-4; cdr3_aa: CASSPLRGELFF
j_call: TRBJ2-5; v_call: TRBV7-9; cdr3_aa: CASSFLALQETQYF
j_call: TRBJ1-1; v_call: TRBV6-2/TRBV6-3; cdr3_aa: CASSLHGTGFEAFF
j_call: TRBJ1-2; v_call: TRBV7-2; cdr3_aa: CASSLLQGYYGYTF